A selection of T cell receptor beta chains follows, all from one sample in a study of blood T cell repertoires in COVID-19. Some clones are missing from TCRdb's copy, which holds only in-frame ones; the method was immunoSEQ multiplex PCR. The repertoire holds around 230,000 clones, with 70% to 90% as singletons. The sequenced sample was PBMCs or T cells enriched from blood (not recorded which). The receptors come from a woman aged 40 to 50 with acute COVID-19. The CDR3 runs from the conserved cysteine through the conserved F or W. D genes are given only for firm matches. Size is stated for part of the rows, as once, few or many counts, or as a class when the clone is expanded.

v_call: TRBV2
j_call: TRBJ2-1
d_call: .
clone_size: .
cdr3_aa: CASSGLEREQFF
cdr3_nt: TGTGCCAGCAGTGGACTCGAACGTGAGCAGTTCTTC

v_call: TRBV19
j_call: TRBJ2-7
d_call: TRBD1
clone_size: .
cdr3_aa: CASSTGTGLYEQYF
cdr3_nt: TGTGCCAGTTCAACCGGGACAGGTCTCTACGAGCAGTACTTC

v_call: TRBV4-1
j_call: TRBJ1-5
d_call: .
clone_size: .
cdr3_aa: CASSQGAMRRVGDQPQHF
cdr3_nt: TGCGCCAGCAGCCAAGGGGCCATGAGGCGGGTGGGTGATCAGCCCCAGCATTTT

v_call: TRBV7-9
j_call: TRBJ1-3
d_call: TRBD1
clone_size: .
cdr3_aa: CASSPGTGYGNTIYF
cdr3_nt: TGTGCCAGCAGCCCGGGGACAGGGTATGGAAACACCATATATTTT

v_call: TRBV9
j_call: TRBJ1-1
d_call: TRBD1
clone_size: .
cdr3_aa: CASSPSPGGRTEAFF
cdr3_nt: TGTGCCAGCAGCCCATCCCCAGGGGGCAGGACTGAAGCTTTCTTT

v_call: TRBV9
j_call: TRBJ2-7
d_call: .
clone_size: .
cdr3_aa: CASSVVGSSYEQYF
cdr3_nt: TGTGCCAGCAGCGTAGTAGGGAGCTCCTACGAGCAGTACTTC

v_call: TRBV6-5
j_call: TRBJ1-1
d_call: .
clone_size: .
cdr3_aa: CASRHREGAEAFF
cdr3_nt: TGTGCCAGCAGACACAGGGAGGGCGCTGAAGCTTTCTTT

v_call: TRBV5-1
j_call: TRBJ2-1
d_call: TRBD1
clone_size: .
cdr3_aa: CASQKLTGTGGIDEQFF
cdr3_nt: TGCGCCAGCCAAAAATTAACCGGGACAGGGGGCATCGATGAGCAGTTCTTC

v_call: TRBV9
j_call: TRBJ2-7
d_call: .
clone_size: .
cdr3_aa: CASSVAQGIHEQYF
cdr3_nt: TGTGCCAGCAGCGTAGCCCAGGGTATCCACGAGCAGTACTTC

v_call: TRBV23-1
j_call: TRBJ1-1
d_call: TRBD1
clone_size: .
cdr3_aa: CASSQSGGQGVRDTEAFF
cdr3_nt: TGCGCCAGCAGTCAATCGGGGGGACAGGGGGTGAGGGACACTGAAGCTTTCTTT

v_call: TRBV5-8
j_call: TRBJ2-3
d_call: .
clone_size: .
cdr3_aa: CASSLEFQGSPDTQYF
cdr3_nt: TGTGCCAGCAGCTTAGAATTCCAGGGTAGCCCAGATACGCAGTATTTT

v_call: TRBV10-1
j_call: TRBJ2-2
d_call: .
clone_size: few
cdr3_aa: CASSSLAGNTGELFF
cdr3_nt: TGCGCCAGCAGCAGCCTGGCAGGGAACACCGGGGAGCTGTTTTTT

v_call: TRBV19
j_call: TRBJ2-2
d_call: TRBD2
clone_size: .
cdr3_aa: CASSGTSGTGELFF
cdr3_nt: TGTGCCAGTAGCGGGACTAGCGGGACCGGGGAGCTGTTTTTT

v_call: TRBV6-5
j_call: TRBJ1-3
d_call: .
clone_size: .
cdr3_aa: CASCLTVFSGNTIYF
cdr3_nt: TGTGCCAGCTGTTTAACAGTTTTTTCTGGAAACACCATATATTTT

v_call: TRBV19
j_call: TRBJ2-5
d_call: TRBD1
clone_size: once
cdr3_aa: CASSVGTEETQYF
cdr3_nt: TGTGCCAGTAGTGTCGGGACAGAAGAGACCCAGTACTTC

v_call: TRBV7-6
j_call: TRBJ2-2
d_call: .
clone_size: .
cdr3_aa: CASRPAQLLNTGELFF
cdr3_nt: TGTGCCAGCAGACCCGCCCAATTACTGAACACCGGGGAGCTGTTTTTT

v_call: TRBV24-1
j_call: TRBJ2-7
d_call: TRBD2
clone_size: .
cdr3_aa: CATSVQGLAGEEQYF
cdr3_nt: TGTGCCACCAGTGTCCAAGGACTAGCGGGTGAGGAGCAGTACTTC

v_call: TRBV15
j_call: TRBJ2-7
d_call: .
clone_size: .
cdr3_aa: CATSREVGLEYEQYF
cdr3_nt: TGTGCCACCAGCAGAGAAGTAGGACTTGAATACGAGCAGTACTTC

v_call: TRBV28
j_call: TRBJ2-7
d_call: TRBD1
clone_size: .
cdr3_aa: CASSPTPRTGYSYEQYF
cdr3_nt: TGTGCCAGCAGTCCAACTCCCCGGACAGGGTACTCCTACGAGCAGTACTTC

v_call: TRBV27
j_call: TRBJ2-1
d_call: TRBD1
clone_size: .
cdr3_aa: CASRDWDSANNEQFF
cdr3_nt: TGTGCCAGCAGGGACTGGGACAGCGCAAACAATGAGCAGTTCTTC

v_call: TRBV2
j_call: TRBJ2-5
d_call: TRBD2
clone_size: .
cdr3_aa: CASSEVGLQTSETQYF
cdr3_nt: TGTGCCAGCAGTGAAGTGGGACTACAAACTTCTGAGACCCAGTACTTC

v_call: TRBV19
j_call: TRBJ2-3
d_call: TRBD1
clone_size: many
cdr3_aa: CASTRTGAGTDTQYF
cdr3_nt: TGTGCCAGTACCCGGACAGGGGCCGGAACAGATACGCAGTATTTT

v_call: TRBV20-1
j_call: TRBJ2-7
d_call: TRBD2
clone_size: .
cdr3_aa: CSASRSSGTSSYEQYF
cdr3_nt: TGCAGTGCTAGTAGGTCTAGCGGGACGAGCTCCTACGAGCAGTACTTC

v_call: TRBV13
j_call: TRBJ1-6
d_call: .
clone_size: .
cdr3_aa: CASSLGRQNSPLHF
cdr3_nt: TGTGCCAGCAGCCTTGGCAGACAAAATTCACCCCTCCACTTT

v_call: TRBV3-1/TRBV3-2
j_call: TRBJ2-1
d_call: .
clone_size: .
cdr3_aa: CASSQERPYNEQFF
cdr3_nt: TGTGCCAGCAGCCAAGAGAGGCCGTACAATGAGCAGTTCTTC

v_call: TRBV13
j_call: TRBJ1-6
d_call: TRBD1
clone_size: .
cdr3_aa: CASSTRDSMNSPLHF
cdr3_nt: TGTGCCAGCAGCACCAGGGACAGTATGAATTCACCCCTCCACTTT

v_call: TRBV30
j_call: TRBJ2-1
d_call: TRBD2
clone_size: .
cdr3_aa: CACRPGLAGGVRSYNEQFF
cdr3_nt: TGTGCCTGTCGACCGGGACTAGCGGGAGGGGTTAGGTCCTACAATGAGCAGTTCTTC

v_call: TRBV6-5
j_call: TRBJ1-4
d_call: .
clone_size: .
cdr3_aa: CASKGRGNEKLFF
cdr3_nt: TGTGCCAGCAAGGGCAGGGGAAATGAAAAACTGTTTTTT

v_call: TRBV24-1
j_call: TRBJ2-2
d_call: .
clone_size: .
cdr3_aa: CATSEGGAGELFF
cdr3_nt: TGTGCCACCAGTGAAGGAGGGGCCGGGGAGCTGTTTTTT

v_call: TRBV5-5
j_call: TRBJ1-5
d_call: .
clone_size: .
cdr3_aa: CASSPGVGNQPQHF
cdr3_nt: TGTGCCAGCAGTCCAGGGGTGGGCAATCAGCCCCAGCATTTT

v_call: TRBV10-2
j_call: TRBJ2-3
d_call: TRBD2
clone_size: few
cdr3_aa: CASSLAGGYGTDTQYF
cdr3_nt: TGCGCCAGCAGTCTAGCGGGAGGGTATGGGACAGATACGCAGTATTTT